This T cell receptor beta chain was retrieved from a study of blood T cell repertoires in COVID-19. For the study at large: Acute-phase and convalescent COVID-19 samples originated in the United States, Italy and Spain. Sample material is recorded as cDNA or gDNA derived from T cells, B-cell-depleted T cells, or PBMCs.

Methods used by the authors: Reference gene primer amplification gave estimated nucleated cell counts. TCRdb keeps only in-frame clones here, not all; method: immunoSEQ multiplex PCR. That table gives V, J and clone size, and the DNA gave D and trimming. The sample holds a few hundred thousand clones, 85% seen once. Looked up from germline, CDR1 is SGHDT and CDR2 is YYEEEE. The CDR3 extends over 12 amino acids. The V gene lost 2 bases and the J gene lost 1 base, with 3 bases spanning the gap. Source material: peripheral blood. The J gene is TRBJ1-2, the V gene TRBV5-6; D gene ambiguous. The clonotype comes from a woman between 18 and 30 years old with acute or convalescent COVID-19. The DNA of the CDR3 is TGTGCCAGCAGCTTTAGTAACTATGGCTACACCTTC. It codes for CASSFSNYGYTF.